A single sample is the source of the 19 T cell receptor beta chains below, sequenced in a study of blood T cell repertoires in COVID-19 (TCRdb year 2020). The library came from the immunoSEQ multiplex PCR assay. TCRdb provides this immuneACCESS table in a form limited to in-frame rearrangements. Some clones are lacking; in checked studies, under half of them reflect an unresolved V gene, and why the rest are absent is not known. Present in this sample are tens of thousands of clones, 74% of which were seen just once. The ten largest make up 25% to 30% of the sample. Sequencing used peripheral blood. Receptors originate from a woman aged 80 or over with acute or convalescent COVID-19.

The chain uses TRBV7-9 and TRBJ2-4, with D tentatively TRBD1 (6 bases). Germline V gene lookup returns CDR1 SEHNR and CDR2 FQNEAQ (reference sequence). This CDR3 region has 17 residues. The V end lost 1 base, the J end lost 3 bases, and 16 bases lay between the germline ends. The CDR3 DNA reads as TGTGCCAGCAGCTTAGGGACGCAAGGGGGAGTCAAAAACATTCAGTACTTC. Translated: CASSLGTQGGVKNIQYF.

This chain connects TRBV6-5 to TRBJ1-1; 9 bases line up with TRBD1. The CDR3 covers 13 residues. V gave up 8 bases and J gave up 4 bases; unmatched junction bases: 5. Germline V gene sequence: CDR1 MNHEY, CDR2 SVGAGI. CDR3 in DNA: TGTGCCAGCGACAGGGGGTGGGTCACTGAAGCTTTCTTT. Translating gives CASDRGWVTEAFF.

V and J are TRBV12-3 or TRBV12-4 and TRBJ1-1; 9 nucleotides align to TRBD1. V lost 6 bases, J lost 5 bases, and 4 bases stayed unmatched. This CDR3 region has 13 residues. The CDR3 coding sequence is TGTGCCAGCAGCCCAGGGACAGGGACTGAAGCTTTCTTT. It yields the protein CASSPGTGTEAFF.

This clone was detected only once. V gene TRBV24-1 combines with J gene TRBJ2-3; tentatively, D is TRBD1 (6 bases). Deletions cut 9 bases from V and 7 bases from J, with 10 bases between. The CDR3 sequence is 11 residues long. The V gene's germline CDR1 is KGHDR and CDR2 SFDVKD. The CDR3 nucleotides are TGTGCCACCGGGGGCGGGTATACGCAGTATTTT. Amino acid sequence: CATGGGYTQYF.

This clone was observed at least ten times. The V gene is TRBV28, the J gene TRBJ1-1; D gene unclear. Between the trimmed V and J ends, which lost 6 bases and 1 base, there was a span of 12 bases. CDR3 size: 14 residues. Germline loops: CDR1 MDHEN, CDR2 SYDVKM. DNA of the CDR3: TGTGCCAGCAGCAGGCCAGGTTGGAACACTGAAGCTTTCTTT. Residues: CASSRPGWNTEAFF.

The chain uses TRBV10-3 and TRBJ2-5; D is unclear. The CDR3 extends over 12 amino acids. Germline V gene sequence: CDR1 ENHRY, CDR2 SYGVKD. Between the trimmed V and J ends, which lost 8 bases and 5 bases, there was a span of 12 bases. The CDR3 is CAISVAEETQYF. Written as DNA, the CDR3 is TGTGCCATCTCCGTCGCGGAGGAGACCCAGTACTTC.

The chain employs TRBV15 and TRBJ1-5; perhaps TRBD1 as D (5 bases). Germline V gives CDR1 LNHNV, CDR2 YYDKDF (reference sequence). The ends were cut back, 0 bases at V and 4 bases at J, with 13 bases in the middle. This CDR3 spans 16 amino acids. CDR3 sequence: CATSRDQAGINQPQHF. CDR3 sequence (DNA): TGTGCCACCAGCAGAGATCAGGCAGGGATTAATCAGCCCCAGCATTTT.

The gene calls are TRBV14 and TRBJ1-1; D is unresolved. The germline CDR1 and CDR2 sequences are SGHDN and FVKESK. Trimming stripped 1 base from V and 0 bases from J, with 6 bases between. The CDR3 is made up of 14 amino acids. CDR3 amino acids: CASSQGQLNTEAFF. DNA for the CDR3: TGTGCCAGCAGCCAAGGCCAGTTGAACACTGAAGCTTTCTTT.

A few counts support this clone. This chain connects TRBV28 to TRBJ2-7; 9 bases line up with TRBD1. The CDR3 totals 15 residues. Trimming cost V 2 bases and J 2 bases; bases outside gene matches: 4. Germline CDR1 is MDHEN and CDR2 is SYDVKM. CDR3 residues: CASSLTGTGPYEQYF. For the CDR3, the DNA is TGTGCCAGCAGTTTAACCGGGACAGGGCCCTACGAGCAGTACTTC.

The CDR3 nucleotides read TGTGCCAGCAGCCTTTACGGCAGGCCCTACGAGCAGTACTTC. This gives the protein CASSLYGRPYEQYF. The chain joins TRBV3-1 (or the pseudogene TRBV3-2) to TRBJ2-7; D unresolved. With 4 bases removed from V and 2 bases from J, the gap between germline ends came to 12 bases. The CDR3 sequence is 14 residues long. In germline, CDR1 is LGHDT, CDR2 YNNKEL (reference sequence).

The chain recombines TRBV7-2 with TRBJ2-5; 8 bases align to TRBD1. Losses at the gene ends were 3 bases for V and 1 base for J; bases not matched to a gene: 1. The CDR3 runs to 14 residues. Germline V gene data show CDR1 as SGHTA and CDR2 as FQGNSA. Written as DNA, the CDR3 is TGTGCCAGCAGCTTGGGACAGGTCCAAGAGACCCAGTACTTC. It translates to CASSLGQVQETQYF. Full variable domain (missing parts from reference TRBV7-2 and TRBJ2-5): GAGVSQSPSNKVTEKGKDVELRCDPISGHTALYWYRQSLGQGLEFLIYFQGNSAPDKSGLPSDRFSAERTGGSVSTLTIQRTQQEDSAVYLCASSLGQVQETQYFGPGTRLLVL.

This rearrangement joins TRBV28 to TRBJ2-7; the D gene is possibly TRBD2 (5 bases). The CDR3 is made up of 16 amino acids. CDR1 is MDHEN, CDR2 SYDVKM, per germline. V shed 3 bases and J shed 0 bases, with 15 bases lying between them. The CDR3 DNA is TGTGCCAGCAGTTTCAACCTAGCTTATACCTCCTACGAGCAGTACTTC. Protein product: CASSFNLAYTSYEQYF.

This clone appeared once. The chain employs TRBV10-1 and TRBJ2-2, with D unclear. Germline V gene sequence: CDR1 WNHNN, CDR2 SYGVQD (reference sequence). The length of the CDR3 is 14 residues. V lost 2 bases and J lost 4, with 8 bases in between. DNA for the CDR3: TGCGCCAGCAGTGAGCAGTCTCGCACCGGGGAGCTGTTTTTT. This sequence encodes CASSEQSRTGELFF.

This chain connects TRBV4-3 to TRBJ1-2, with a weak D call TRBD1 (6 bases). Trimming cost V 1 base and J 8 bases, with 14 bases left between them. The CDR3 runs 14 residues. Germline CDR1 reads LGHNA; CDR2 reads YSLEER. CDR3 nucleotides: TGCGCCAGCAGCCAAGGGGGGACACAGGGAGGCTACACCTTC. Amino acids: CASSQGGTQGGYTF.

This chain connects TRBV4-1 to TRBJ2-3, with 9 nucleotides matching TRBD2. V gave up 4 bases and J gave up 6 bases; unmatched junction bases: 8. The germline CDR1 and CDR2 sequences are MGHRA and YSYEKL. This CDR3 region has 15 residues. The CDR3, as DNA: TGCGCCAGCAGCCCCCGGACTAGCGTGGTGGATACGCAGTATTTT. Its translation: CASSPRTSVVDTQYF.

The chain carries TRBV7-2 and TRBJ2-3; maybe TRBD2 (6 bases). The V end was cut by 3 bases, the J end by 0 bases, with 10 bases between. CDR3 length: 15 amino acids. Germline loops: CDR1 SGHTA, CDR2 FQGNSA. The chain's CDR3 is CASSFGGWSTDTQYF. In DNA form, the CDR3 reads TGTGCCAGCAGCTTTGGGGGGTGGAGCACAGATACGCAGTATTTT. Complete variable domain (other parts from reference TRBV7-2 and TRBJ2-3): GAGVSQSPSNKVTEKGKDVELRCDPISGHTALYWYRQSLGQGLEFLIYFQGNSAPDKSGLPSDRFSAERTGGSVSTLTIQRTQQEDSAVYLCASSFGGWSTDTQYFGPGTRLTVL.

This clone was seen a few times. V and J are TRBV6-6 and TRBJ2-7; maybe TRBD2 (5 bases). The CDR3 is 13 residues long. Germline CDR1 MNHNY, CDR2 SVGAGI (reference sequence). V lost 6 bases, J lost 3 bases, and 12 bases lay in between. The CDR3 protein is CASRSGYYYEQYF. In DNA, the CDR3 is TGTGCCAGCAGATCGGGGTACTACTACGAGCAGTACTTC.

The rearrangement joins TRBV12-5 to TRBJ2-1, with 9 bases aligning to TRBD2. Unmatched junction bases numbered 8, after V lost 4 bases and J lost 10 bases. This CDR3 contains 14 residues. Germline V lookup: CDR1 LGHNT, CDR2 FRNRAP. The CDR3 protein is CASGSGTSRAEQFF. CDR3 sequence (DNA): TGTGCTAGTGGTTCCGGGACTAGCAGAGCGGAGCAGTTCTTC. Full variable domain (remainder filled in from reference TRBV12-5 and TRBJ2-1): DARVTQTPRHKVTEMGQEVTMRCQPILGHNTVFWYRQTMMQGLELLAYFRNRAPLDDSGMPKDRFSAEMPDATLATLKIQPSEPRDSAVYFCASGSGTSRAEQFFGPGTRLTVL.

This clone was counted only a few times. The rearrangement uses TRBV11-3 and TRBJ2-2; 7 bases align to TRBD1. The CDR3 runs 14 residues. V lost 1 base, J lost 6 bases, and 2 bases stayed unmatched. Germline values: CDR1 SGHNT, CDR2 YENEEA. The CDR3 bases are TGTGCCAGCAGCTTAGTGAGGGGGCCCGGGGAGCTGTTTTTT. Protein: CASSLVRGPGELFF. The complete variable domain, with remaining parts taken from reference TRBV11-3 and TRBJ2-2, reads EAGVVQSPRYKIIEKKQPVAFWCNPISGHNTLYWYLQNLGQGPELLIRYENEEAVDDSQLPKDRFSAERLKGVDSTLKIQPAELGDSAVYLCASSLVRGPGELFFGEGSRLTVL.